This TCR beta chain derives from a study of blood T cell repertoires in COVID-19. Across the study: The analysed material was cDNA or gDNA that came from T cells, B-cell-depleted T cells, or PBMCs.

Living in roughly 25 US areas, the participants were between about 18 and 95 years of age. TCRdb's table, derived via immunoSEQ multiplex PCR, lists solely in-frame clones and lacks some. Of approximately 70,000 clones listed, around two thirds were seen once; the top ten hold about half. The V gene's germline CDR1 is GTSNPN and CDR2 SVGIG (reference sequence). Trimming pared 0 bases from V and 6 bases from J, leaving 12 bases between. The CDR3 runs to 14 residues. This sequence originates from a woman aged 60 to 75 who had been exposed to COVID-19. The sequenced sample consisted of PBMCs or T cells enriched from blood (not recorded which). This chain links TRBV30 with TRBJ1-5; D ambiguous. The CDR3 sequence is CAWSVSGSGQPQHF. CDR3 DNA: TGTGCCTGGAGTGTGTCGGGGTCGGGTCAGCCCCAGCATTTT. The full variable domain, rest sourced from reference TRBV30 and TRBJ1-5, is SQTIHQWPATLVQPVGSPLSLECTVEGTSNPNLYWYRQAAGRGLQLLFYSVGIGQISSEVPQNLSASRPQDRQFILSSKKLLLSDSGFYLCAWSVSGSGQPQHFGDGTRLSIL.